This T cell receptor beta chain was identified in a study of cytomegalovirus exposure and HLA in healthy donors (dated by TCRdb to about 2017). Concerning the study at large: An earlier analysis of roughly 610 of the donors reported around 280 Gb of sequence data and around 120 million unique TCR beta sequences obtained from about 180 million T cells. Approximately 300 gigabases of sequencing data and approximately 84 million unique TCR sequences were included in an early release covering under 650 HLA-typed donors. Of the approximately 400 genotyped donors, more than 75% were placed in the genetic ancestry cluster associated with self-reported Caucasian donors. The study aimed to test whether signatures of past pathogen exposure could be identified by cataloging public T cell receptors. The study used immunosequencing to profile the T cell repertoires of 666 subjects and linked those repertoires to cytomegalovirus serostatus. In addition to the first cohort of 666 subjects, a separate validation cohort of 120 different subjects was used. To predict cytomegalovirus infection status, the study combined high-throughput TCR immunosequencing, statistical association of individual TCRs with disease status, and machine learning. A later analysis re-analyzed previously published TCR beta repertoires from about 600 donors and added high-resolution HLA genotyping to study TCR occurrence patterns. The later analysis used no new phenotypic data to find candidate immune exposures, relying instead on TCR beta sequences and their occurrence across donors. To decide whether each TCR beta V gene segment behaved as functional or pseudogenic, an earlier analysis of approximately 590 of the donors relied on high-throughput TCR beta sequencing. Donor age, sex, ethnicity and CMV serostatus were compiled together with the repertoire data. In a later genetic analysis, genome-wide SNP genotypes for 398 of the 666 donors were used, and that subset was treated as a discovery cohort. All discovery cohort repertoires had been generated using a single sequencing platform. Both class I and class II loci were covered by HLA typing, at four-digit resolution. The number of donors typed differed by locus, with roughly 620-630 for A, B, C, DRB1 and DQB1, around 500 for DQA1, over 600 for DPA1, and roughly 450 for DPB1. Because of strong linkage in the cohort, a handful of DR-DQ haplotypes were treated as single units for association and clustering. Among approximately 370 genotyped donors of the cohort, an average of approximately 200,000 unique TCR beta nucleotide sequences was sequenced per donor, of which roughly 18% were non-productive.

The CDR3 contains 13 residues, cysteine and phenylalanine counted. Of the read, only the CDR3 DNA is kept; its 39 bases are in frame from base 1. CDR1 and CDR2 are drawn from the germline V gene: MDHEN, SYDVKM. Ends trimmed: V by 6 bases, J by 7 bases; bases unmatched to a gene: 4. To note about this clone: The specificity of this receptor is unknown. No base qualities exist here, and no much larger clone lies one base off it.

The investigation overall reported the following: A later analysis found that TCR association rates varied across HLA loci, with DRB1 alleles showing the most associated TCRs and HLA-C alleles the fewest. Because the 87-base-pair reads could not distinguish some IMGT-functional V segments, including TRBV6-2 and TRBV6-3, those segments were excluded. The classifier was reported to diagnose cytomegalovirus status with high specificity and sensitivity in both the original and validation cohorts. Correlated functional status among segregating V segments might reflect linkage disequilibrium, but an unknown experimental factor could not be ruled out. Only TCR beta chains were sequenced in this cohort, and the absence of alpha or paired-chain data limited detectable features. In an earlier analysis of about 600 of the donors, most TCR beta V segments appeared in productive rearrangements about 90% or about 30% of the time, broadly matching IMGT annotations. A further reported finding was that TCR beta sequences accurately predicted the HLA-A and HLA-B alleles for most subjects in the first cohort. When HLA alleles, especially DR and DQ, strongly co-occurred, attributing TCR associations to individual alleles was difficult. In a later genetic analysis, a missense DCLRE1C variant was associated with V-gene and J-gene trimming of TCR beta chains, and the association was replicated in an independent cohort. Sequencing depth was assumed to be roughly uniform across donors in the presence/absence analyses, though that assumption may not hold. According to a later analysis, most CMV-associated TCR beta chains appeared to be HLA-restricted, and the HLA associations seemed to be driven largely by CMV exposure. In a later analysis, HLA-associated TCR beta chains showed more clonal expansion and lower generation probabilities than non-associated chains that were equally common. The authors suggested that the approach could potentially be generalized to other disease states and immunological phenotypes. Compared with the approximately 700-donor mean, donors in an Asian-associated ancestry cluster had fewer N-insertions in productive TCRs, according to a later genetic analysis. Across donors, most TCR sequences were observed very rarely, whereas some public TCRs were present in many individuals. A cluster of highly shared sequence variants was judged likely to represent a technical artifact of the sequencing pipeline. In a later analysis, several top co-occurrence clusters were reported to appear linked to parvovirus B19, influenza, CMV and Epstein-Barr virus. In the study, approximately 160 TCR beta chains were listed as associated with cytomegalovirus. Three of the identified cytomegalovirus-associated TCR beta chains were confirmed in vitro to be specific for cytomegalovirus antigens. Because HLA typing was missing for some donors at each locus, association tests included only the typed subset. Immune exposure information for the cohort was limited to CMV serostatus. The earlier analysis of almost 600 of the donors excluded some 16 rarely observed V segments, including chromosome 9 orphons, because counts were too low. Specific HLA alleles were associated with roughly 17,000 TCR beta sequences at a false discovery rate of 0.05 in a later analysis.

The receptor library was made with the immunoSEQ multiplex PCR assay. A mixture of 60 forward primers for TCR Vbeta segments and 13 reverse primers for TCR Jbeta segments was used in the multiplex PCR. A multiplex PCR assay on genomic DNA amplified the CDR3 region of rearranged TCR beta genes. The amplified TCR beta libraries were sequenced on the Illumina HiSeq System as 87-base-pair reads. The authors processed their data as follows. A later analysis counted around 72 million unique TCR beta chains across the 650 to 700 repertoires, and roughly 9.9 million of these chains were shared by at least two donors. A nearest-neighbor algorithm error-corrected the raw reads and collapsed the reads into unique sequences, merging closely related sequences to remove PCR and sequencing errors. CDR3 sequences were aligned to IMGT reference sequences to assign V, D and J gene segments. For a sequence to be retained, at least a six-nucleotide match to both a V gene segment and a J gene segment was required. Rearrangements were classified as productive when the CDR3 lacked stop codons and remained in frame with V and J, and all other rearrangements were classified as non-productive. Following IMGT convention, CDR3 was defined as the stretch from the second conserved V-encoded cysteine to the conserved J-encoded phenylalanine. The earlier analysis of 550 to 650 of the donors excluded any sequence lacking an unambiguous match to a single V gene segment. In an earlier analysis of several hundred of the donors, V segments were called functional above 56.7% productive rearrangements and were called segregating when the between-donor standard deviation exceeded 5%. To diagnose cytomegalovirus status from the catalog of TCR beta chain sequences, a statistical classification framework was built. A later analysis assigned V and J genes by comparing TCR nucleotide sequences with IMGT/GENE-DB human TR gene sequences. A later analysis assigned CDR3 sequences and most-parsimonious VDJ recombination scenarios with the TCRdist pipeline. In a later analysis, each TCR beta chain was defined by its CDR3 amino acid sequence together with its V-gene family, and reads without a unique V-gene family were excluded. As a way to deal with suspected cross-contamination and a sequencing artifact, a later analysis dropped 592 nucleotide sequences that were highly shared and had low generation probability. In a later analysis, a clonal expansion index was calculated for each public chain from normalized within-repertoire ranks of inferred template counts. In a later analysis, generation probabilities were computed using a VDJ recombination model fitted to out-of-frame rearrangements, and the results were checked against IGoR. In a later analysis, hypergeometric tests were used to score TCR-TCR, TCR-HLA and TCR-CMV co-occurrence, with a repertoire-size bias correction applied to TCR pairs. False discovery rates were estimated in a later analysis by permuting HLA or CMV assignments 20 times. A later analysis grouped co-occurring TCRs with DBSCAN, adding TCRdist sequence similarity when clustering within HLA-allele-positive subsets. For co-occurrence clustering, repertoires with fewer than 30,000 or more than 120,000 public chains were excluded, along with roughly 5 repertoires with anomalous nucleotide sharing. TCRdb's version of the immuneACCESS table is confined to in-frame rearrangements and falls short of the full clone set. An unresolved V gene accounts for under half of the shortfall where checked; the remainder is of unknown origin. That table is the source of V, J and clone size, and D and trimming were worked out from the DNA. This sample gives over 100,000 clones in total; around 84% of them show up just once. The ten largest clones capture 3.3% of the sample.

The cohort consisted of some 670 healthy bone marrow donors. At the time of sampling, all cohort members were nominally healthy, though unrecorded immune exposures were likely present. The donor was CMV seropositive and belonged to the group of over 250 seropositive cohort members. A peripheral blood sample was provided by each donor, and peripheral blood mononuclear cells were used for TCR beta sequencing. Genomic DNA extraction from the blood cell samples was performed with the Qiagen DNeasy Blood Extraction Kit. The sample consisted of PBMCs. The chain uses TRBV28 and TRBJ1-4, and 8 junctional nucleotides match TRBD1. The clonotype originates from a woman in her twenties or thirties in good health and CMV-seropositive. The CDR3 here reads CASRTGESEKLFF. At the DNA level, the sequence is TGTGCCAGCAGGACAGGGGAAAGTGAAAAACTGTTTTTT.